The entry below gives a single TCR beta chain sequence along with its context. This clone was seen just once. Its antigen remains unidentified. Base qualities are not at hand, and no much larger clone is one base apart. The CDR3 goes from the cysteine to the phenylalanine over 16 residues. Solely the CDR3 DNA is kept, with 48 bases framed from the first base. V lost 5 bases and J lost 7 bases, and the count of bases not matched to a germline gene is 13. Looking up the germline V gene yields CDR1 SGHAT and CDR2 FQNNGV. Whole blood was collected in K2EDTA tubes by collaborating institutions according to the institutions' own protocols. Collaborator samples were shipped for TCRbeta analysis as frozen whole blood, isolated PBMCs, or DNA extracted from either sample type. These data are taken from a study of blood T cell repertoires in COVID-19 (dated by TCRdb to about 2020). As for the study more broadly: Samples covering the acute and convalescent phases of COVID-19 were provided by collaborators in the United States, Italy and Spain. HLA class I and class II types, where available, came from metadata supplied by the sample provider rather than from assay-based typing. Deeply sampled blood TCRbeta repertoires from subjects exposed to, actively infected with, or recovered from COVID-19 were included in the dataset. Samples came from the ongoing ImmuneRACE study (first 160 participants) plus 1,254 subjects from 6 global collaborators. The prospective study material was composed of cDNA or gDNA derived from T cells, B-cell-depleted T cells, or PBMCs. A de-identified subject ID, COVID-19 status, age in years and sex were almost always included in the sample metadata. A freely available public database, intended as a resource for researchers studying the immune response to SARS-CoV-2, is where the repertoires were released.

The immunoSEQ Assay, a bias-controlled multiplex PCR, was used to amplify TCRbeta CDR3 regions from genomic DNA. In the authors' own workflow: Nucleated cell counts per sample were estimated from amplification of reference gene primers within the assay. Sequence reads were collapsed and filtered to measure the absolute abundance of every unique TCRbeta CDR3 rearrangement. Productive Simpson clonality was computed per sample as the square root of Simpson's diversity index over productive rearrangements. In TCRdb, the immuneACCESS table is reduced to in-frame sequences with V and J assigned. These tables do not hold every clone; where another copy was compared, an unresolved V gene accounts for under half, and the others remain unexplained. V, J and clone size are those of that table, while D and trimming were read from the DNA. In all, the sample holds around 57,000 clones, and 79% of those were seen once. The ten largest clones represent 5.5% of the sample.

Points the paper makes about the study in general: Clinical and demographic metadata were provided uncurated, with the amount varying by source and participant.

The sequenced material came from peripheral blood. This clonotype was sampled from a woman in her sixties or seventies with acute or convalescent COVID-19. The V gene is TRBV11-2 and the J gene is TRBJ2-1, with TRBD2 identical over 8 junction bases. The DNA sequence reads TGTGCCAGCAGCCCACCCGGGACTAGGTCTTTGAATGAGCAGTTCTTC. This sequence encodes CASSPPGTRSLNEQFF.